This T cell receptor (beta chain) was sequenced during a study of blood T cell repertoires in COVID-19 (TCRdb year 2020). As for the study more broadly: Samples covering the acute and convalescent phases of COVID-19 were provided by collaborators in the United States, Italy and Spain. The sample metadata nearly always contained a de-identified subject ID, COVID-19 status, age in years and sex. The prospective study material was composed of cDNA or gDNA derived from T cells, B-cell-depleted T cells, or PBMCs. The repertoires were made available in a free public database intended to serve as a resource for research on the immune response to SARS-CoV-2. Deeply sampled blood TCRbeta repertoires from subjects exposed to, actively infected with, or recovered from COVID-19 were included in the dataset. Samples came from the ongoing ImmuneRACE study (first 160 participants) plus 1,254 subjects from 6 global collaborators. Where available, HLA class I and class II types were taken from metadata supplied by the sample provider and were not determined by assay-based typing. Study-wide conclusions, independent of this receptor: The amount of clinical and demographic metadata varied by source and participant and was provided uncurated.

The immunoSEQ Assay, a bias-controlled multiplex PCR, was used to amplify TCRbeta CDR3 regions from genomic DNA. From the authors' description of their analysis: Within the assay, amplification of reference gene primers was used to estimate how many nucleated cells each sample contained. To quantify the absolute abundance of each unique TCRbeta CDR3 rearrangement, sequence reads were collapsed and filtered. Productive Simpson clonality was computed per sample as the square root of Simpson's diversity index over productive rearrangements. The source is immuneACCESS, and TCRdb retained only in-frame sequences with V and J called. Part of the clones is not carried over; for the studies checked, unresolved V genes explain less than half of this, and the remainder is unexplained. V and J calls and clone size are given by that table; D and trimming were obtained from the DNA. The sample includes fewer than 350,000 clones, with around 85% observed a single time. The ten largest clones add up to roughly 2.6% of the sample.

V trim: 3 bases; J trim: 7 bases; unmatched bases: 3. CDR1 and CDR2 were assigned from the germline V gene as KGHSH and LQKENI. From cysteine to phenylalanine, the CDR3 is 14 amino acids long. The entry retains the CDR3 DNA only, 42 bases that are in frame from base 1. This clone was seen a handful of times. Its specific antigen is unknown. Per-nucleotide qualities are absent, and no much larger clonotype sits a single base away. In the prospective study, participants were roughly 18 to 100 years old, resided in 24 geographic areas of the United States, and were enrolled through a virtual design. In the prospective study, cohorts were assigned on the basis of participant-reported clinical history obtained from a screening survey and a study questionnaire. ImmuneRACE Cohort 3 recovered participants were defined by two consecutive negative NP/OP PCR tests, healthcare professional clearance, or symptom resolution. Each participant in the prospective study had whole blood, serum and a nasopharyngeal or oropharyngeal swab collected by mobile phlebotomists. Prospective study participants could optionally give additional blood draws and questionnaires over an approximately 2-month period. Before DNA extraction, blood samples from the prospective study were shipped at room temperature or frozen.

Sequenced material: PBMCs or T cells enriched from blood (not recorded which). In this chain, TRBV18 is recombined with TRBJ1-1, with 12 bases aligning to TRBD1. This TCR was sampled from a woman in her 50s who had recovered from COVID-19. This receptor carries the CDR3 CASSPGQGAGEAFF. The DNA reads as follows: TGTGCCAGCTCACCGGGACAGGGGGCCGGTGAAGCTTTCTTT.